This T cell receptor (beta chain) was obtained from a study of T-cell memory formation after mild COVID-19. Study-wide context: The two donors had largely donor-specific TCR clusters.

There are many counts of this clonotype. Antigen specificity is unknown. Trimming removed 3 bases from V and 5 bases from J, with 9 bases in between. Germline loops: CDR1 SGHRS, CDR2 YFSETQ. CDR3 length equals 13 residues. TCRalpha and TCRbeta libraries used 5'RACE with constant-segment primers and UMIs. TCRdb analysed the 5' RACE reads with MiXCR anew, one entry per CDR3 protein. The sample records a few hundred thousand distinct CDR3 sequences, 20% to 25% being singletons. Study-wide results and caveats: Shrinking CD4+ clones resided mostly in CM and EM, and CD8+ ones in EMRA. Certain responding clones were present in pre-infection memory, suggesting participation of cross-reactive memory.

This receptor was taken from a man younger than 35 who had mild COVID-19 (a few samples of this study predate the infection). Cell type and time point are not known. The rearrangement links TRBV5-1 to TRBJ2-1; no definite D call. Specimen: PBMCs or a T cell subset sorted from them (not recorded which). In DNA, the CDR3 is TGCGCCAGCAGCTCCGACCCAAACAATGAGCAGTTCTTC. This sequence encodes CASSSDPNNEQFF.